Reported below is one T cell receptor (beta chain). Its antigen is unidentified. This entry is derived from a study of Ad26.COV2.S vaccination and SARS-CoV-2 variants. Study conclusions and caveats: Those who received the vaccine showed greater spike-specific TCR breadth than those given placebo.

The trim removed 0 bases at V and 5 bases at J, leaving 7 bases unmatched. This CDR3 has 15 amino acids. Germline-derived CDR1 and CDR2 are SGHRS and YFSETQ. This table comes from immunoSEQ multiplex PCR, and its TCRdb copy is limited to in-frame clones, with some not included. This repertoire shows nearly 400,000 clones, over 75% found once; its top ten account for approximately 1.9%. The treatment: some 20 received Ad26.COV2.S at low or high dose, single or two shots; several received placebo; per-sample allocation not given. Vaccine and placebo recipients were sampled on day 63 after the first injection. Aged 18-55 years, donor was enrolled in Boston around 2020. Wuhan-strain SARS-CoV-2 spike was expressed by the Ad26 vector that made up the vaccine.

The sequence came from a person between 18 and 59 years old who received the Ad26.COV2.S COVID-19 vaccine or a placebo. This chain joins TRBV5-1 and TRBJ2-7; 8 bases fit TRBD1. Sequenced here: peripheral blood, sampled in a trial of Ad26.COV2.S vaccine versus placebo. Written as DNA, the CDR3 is TGCGCCAGCAGCTTGGCAGGGGGCGTTGTCCACGAGCAGTACTTC. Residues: CASSLAGGVVHEQYF.